The clone carrying this T cell receptor beta chain was seen a handful of times. The target antigen is unknown. TCRdb ran MiXCR on the RACE reads and lists one entry per CDR3 protein. The repertoire holds 60,000 to 90,000 distinct CDR3 sequences, with over 6.5% as singletons. The CDR3 spans 15 residues. Germline CDR1 SEHNR, CDR2 FQNEAQ (reference sequence). V was clipped by 3 bases and J by 3 bases; unmatched bases: 7. Described time point: healthy volunteer bleed at 6 weeks. Total RNA was isolated from unfractionated whole blood. This sample is drawn from a study of human T cells and chemical hapten exposure. Whole-study findings and limits: TCRs above 1 in 1000 frequency stayed constant with DPC sensitization.

The chain employs TRBV7-9 and TRBJ2-5; 7 positions match TRBD1. The origin of this receptor is a female donor in good health. Some clones in this sample may be carry-over from other donors' samples. Sequencing was done on a sample of whole blood. The CDR3 nucleotides read TGTGCCAGCAGCTTGCGACAGGGTTTAGAAGAGACCCAGTACTTC. Protein: CASSLRQGLEETQYF.